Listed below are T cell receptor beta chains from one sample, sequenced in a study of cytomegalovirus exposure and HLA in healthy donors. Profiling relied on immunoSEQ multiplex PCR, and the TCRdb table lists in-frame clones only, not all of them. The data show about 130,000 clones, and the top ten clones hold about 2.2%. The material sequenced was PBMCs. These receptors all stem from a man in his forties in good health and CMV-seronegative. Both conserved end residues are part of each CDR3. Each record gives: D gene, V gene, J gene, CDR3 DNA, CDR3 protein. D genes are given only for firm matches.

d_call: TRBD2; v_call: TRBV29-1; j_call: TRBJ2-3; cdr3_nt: TGCAGCGTTGAAGGTGTTAGCGGGGGGATTGGTGGTAGCACAGATACGCAGTATTTT; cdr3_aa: CSVEGVSGGIGGSTDTQYF
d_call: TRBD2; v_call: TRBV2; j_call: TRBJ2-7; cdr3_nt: TGTGCCAGCACTATACTAGCGGGAGATAGCGAGCAGTACTTC; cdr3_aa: CASTILAGDSEQYF
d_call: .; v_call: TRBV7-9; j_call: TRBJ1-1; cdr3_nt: TGTGCCAGCAGGACTGAGTGGAACACTGAAGCTTTCTTT; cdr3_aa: CASRTEWNTEAFF
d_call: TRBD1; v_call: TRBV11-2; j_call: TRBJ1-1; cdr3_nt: TGTGCCAGCAGCTTATTACAGGGGGCTTTCTTT; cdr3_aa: CASSLLQGAFF
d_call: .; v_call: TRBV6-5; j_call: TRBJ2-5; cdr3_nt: TGTGCCAGCAGAATAAAGACGGAGGGGAGAGAGCAGTACTTC; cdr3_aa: CASRIKTEGREQYF
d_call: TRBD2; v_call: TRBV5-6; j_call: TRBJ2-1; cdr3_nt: TGTGCCAGCAGCCCGCGACTAGCGGGATCCTACAATGAGCAGTTCTTC; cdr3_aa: CASSPRLAGSYNEQFF
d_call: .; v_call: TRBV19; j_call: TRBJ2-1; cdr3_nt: TGTGCCAGTATCCCTCATGACTCTAAAAGTGGTGAGCAGTTCTTC; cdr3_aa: CASIPHDSKSGEQFF
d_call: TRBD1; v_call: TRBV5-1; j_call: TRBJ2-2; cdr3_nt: TGCGCCAGCAGCTTGGGGGCCGGGACAGGGATAAACACCGGGGAGCTGTTTTTT; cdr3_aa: CASSLGAGTGINTGELFF
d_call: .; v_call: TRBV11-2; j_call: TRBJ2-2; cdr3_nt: TGTGCCAGCAGCTCCCAAATACGACAGAACACCGGGGAGCTGTTTTTT; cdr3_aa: CASSSQIRQNTGELFF
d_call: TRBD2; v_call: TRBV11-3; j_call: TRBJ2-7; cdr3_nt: TGTGCCAGCAGCTACAGGACTAGCGGGACCCTAACGGAGCAGTACTTC; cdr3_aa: CASSYRTSGTLTEQYF
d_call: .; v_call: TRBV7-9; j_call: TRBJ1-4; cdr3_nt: TGTGCCAGCAGGTTCGGTCGAGCCGAAAAACTGTTTTTT; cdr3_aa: CASRFGRAEKLFF
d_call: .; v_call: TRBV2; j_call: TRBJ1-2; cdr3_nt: TGTGCCAGCAATCAGGGAATCGCCTATGGCTACACCTTC; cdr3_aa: CASNQGIAYGYTF